The entry below gives a single T cell receptor beta chain sequence along with its context. Its antigen is as yet unknown. The data belong to a study of PD-1 blockade in classical Hodgkin lymphoma. Whole-study findings and limits: Newly diagnosed patients were said to have less baseline TCR diversity than healthy donors did.

Time point in this sample: cycle 4 day 1 (C4D1), after 6 weeks of nivolumab. All trial patients relapsed after autologous stem cell transplantation. When best responses were assessed, they were complete response, partial response or progressive disease. The CDR3 runs 14 residues. CDR1 is MNHEY, CDR2 SMNVEV, per germline (reference sequence). Trimming cost V 5 bases and J 7 bases; bases outside gene matches: 7. Profiling relied on immunoSEQ multiplex PCR, and the TCRdb table lists in-frame clones only, not all of them. The sample holds under 60,000 clones, 86% seen once. This TCR came from a human donor with classical Hodgkin lymphoma. This specimen consisted of peripheral blood mononuclear cells (PBMCs), obtained before the fourth cycle of nivolumab. The chain recombines TRBV27 with TRBJ2-3; 9 bases are a match to TRBD2. The CDR3 DNA reads TGTGCCAGCAGTGTGGTAGCGGGAGCCTATACGCAGTATTTT. Encoded protein: CASSVVAGAYTQYF.